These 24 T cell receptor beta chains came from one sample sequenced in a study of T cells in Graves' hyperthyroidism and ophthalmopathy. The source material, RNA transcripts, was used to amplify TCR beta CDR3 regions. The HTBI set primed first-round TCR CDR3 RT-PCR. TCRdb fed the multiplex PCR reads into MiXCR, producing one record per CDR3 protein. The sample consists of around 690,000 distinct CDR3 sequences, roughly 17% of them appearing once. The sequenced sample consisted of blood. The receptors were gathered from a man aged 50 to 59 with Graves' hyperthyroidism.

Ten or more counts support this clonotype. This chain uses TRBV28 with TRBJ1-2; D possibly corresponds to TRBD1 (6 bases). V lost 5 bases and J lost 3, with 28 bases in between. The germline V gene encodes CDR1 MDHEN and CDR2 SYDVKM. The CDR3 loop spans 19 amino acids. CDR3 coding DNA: TGTGCCAGCAGTACCTCCGGGCAGGGGTTTTTCTCTCCATACTATGGCTACACCTTC. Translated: CASSTSGQGFFSPYYGYTF.

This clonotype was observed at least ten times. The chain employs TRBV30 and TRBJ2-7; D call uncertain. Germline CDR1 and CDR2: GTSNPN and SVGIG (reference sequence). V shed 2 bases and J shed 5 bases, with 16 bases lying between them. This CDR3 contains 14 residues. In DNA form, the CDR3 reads TGTGCCTGGAGTATCGGGCTAGGTTCCGACGAGCAGTACTTC. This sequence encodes CAWSIGLGSDEQYF.

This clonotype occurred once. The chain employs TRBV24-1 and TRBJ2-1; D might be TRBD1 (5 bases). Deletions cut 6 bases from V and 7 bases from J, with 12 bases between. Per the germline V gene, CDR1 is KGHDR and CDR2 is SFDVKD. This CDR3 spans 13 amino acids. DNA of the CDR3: TGTGCCACCAGTAGAAAGCAGGGAAATGAGCAGTTCTTC. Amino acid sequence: CATSRKQGNEQFF.

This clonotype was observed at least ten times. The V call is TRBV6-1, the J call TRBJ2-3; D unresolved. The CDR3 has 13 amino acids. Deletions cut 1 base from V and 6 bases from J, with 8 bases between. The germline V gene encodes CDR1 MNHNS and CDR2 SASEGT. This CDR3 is CASSEDYADTQYF. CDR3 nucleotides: TGTGCCAGCAGTGAAGATTATGCGGATACGCAGTATTTT.

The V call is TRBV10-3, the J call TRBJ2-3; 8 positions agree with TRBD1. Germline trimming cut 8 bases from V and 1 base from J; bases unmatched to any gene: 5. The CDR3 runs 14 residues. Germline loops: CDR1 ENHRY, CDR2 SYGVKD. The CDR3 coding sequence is TGTGCCATCGGACAGGGTGGGGGCACAGATACGCAGTATTTT. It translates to CAIGQGGGTDTQYF.

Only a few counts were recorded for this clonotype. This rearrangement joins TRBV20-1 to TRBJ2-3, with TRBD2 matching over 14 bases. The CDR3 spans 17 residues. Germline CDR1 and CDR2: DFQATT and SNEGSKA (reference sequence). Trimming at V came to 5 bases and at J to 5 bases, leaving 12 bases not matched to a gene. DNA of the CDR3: TGCAGTGCTGTTGGGACTAGCGGGAGTGGGACGGGAGATACGCAGTATTTT. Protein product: CSAVGTSGSGTGDTQYF.

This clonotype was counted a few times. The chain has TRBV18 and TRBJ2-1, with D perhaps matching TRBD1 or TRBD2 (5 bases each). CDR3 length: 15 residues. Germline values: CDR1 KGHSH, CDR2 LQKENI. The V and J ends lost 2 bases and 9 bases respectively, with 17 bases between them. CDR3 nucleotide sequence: TGTGCCAGCTCACCAAGGGGAAGTGGGGACGGTGAGCAGTTCTTC. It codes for CASSPRGSGDGEQFF.

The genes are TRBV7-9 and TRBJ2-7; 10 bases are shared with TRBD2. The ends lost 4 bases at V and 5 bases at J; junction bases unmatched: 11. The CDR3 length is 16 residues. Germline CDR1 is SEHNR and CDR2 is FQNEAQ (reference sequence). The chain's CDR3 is CASSSPGAGGMHEQYF. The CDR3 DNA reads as TGTGCCAGCAGCTCCCCGGGAGCGGGAGGGATGCACGAGCAGTACTTC. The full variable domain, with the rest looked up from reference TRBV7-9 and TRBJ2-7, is DTGVSQNPRHKITKRGQNVTFRCDPISEHNRLYWYRQTLGQGPEFLTYFQNEAQLEKSRLLSDRFSAERPKGSFSTLEIQRTEQGDSAMYLCASSSPGAGGMHEQYFGPGTRLTVT.

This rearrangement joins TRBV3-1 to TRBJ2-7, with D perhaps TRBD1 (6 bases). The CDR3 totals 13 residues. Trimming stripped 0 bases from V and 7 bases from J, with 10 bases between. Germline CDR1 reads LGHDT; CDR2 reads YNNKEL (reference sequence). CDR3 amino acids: CASSQEGHREQYF. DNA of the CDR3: TGTGCCAGCAGCCAAGAGGGACACCGTGAGCAGTACTTC.

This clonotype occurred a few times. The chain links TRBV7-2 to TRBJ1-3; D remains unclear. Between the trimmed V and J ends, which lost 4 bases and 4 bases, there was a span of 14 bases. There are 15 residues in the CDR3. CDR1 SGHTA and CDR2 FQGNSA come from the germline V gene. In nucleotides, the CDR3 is TGTGCCAGCAGCTGGTCCCCCTCGACCGGAAACACCATATATTTT. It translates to CASSWSPSTGNTIYF.

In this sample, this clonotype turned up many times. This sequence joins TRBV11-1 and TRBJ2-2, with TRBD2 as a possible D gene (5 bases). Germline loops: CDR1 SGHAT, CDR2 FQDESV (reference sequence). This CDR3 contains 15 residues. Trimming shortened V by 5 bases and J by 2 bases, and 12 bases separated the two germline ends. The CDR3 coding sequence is TGTGCCAGCAGCCGCCTACTAGTAAACACCGGGGAGCTGTTTTTT. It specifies CASSRLLVNTGELFF.

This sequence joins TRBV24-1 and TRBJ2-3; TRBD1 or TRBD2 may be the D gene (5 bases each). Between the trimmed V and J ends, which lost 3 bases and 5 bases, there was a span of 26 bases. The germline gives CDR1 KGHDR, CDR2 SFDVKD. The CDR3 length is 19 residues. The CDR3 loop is CATSDPSPGRATERDTQYF. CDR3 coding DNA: TGTGCCACCAGTGATCCTTCGCCGGGACGAGCTACCGAACGAGATACGCAGTATTTT.

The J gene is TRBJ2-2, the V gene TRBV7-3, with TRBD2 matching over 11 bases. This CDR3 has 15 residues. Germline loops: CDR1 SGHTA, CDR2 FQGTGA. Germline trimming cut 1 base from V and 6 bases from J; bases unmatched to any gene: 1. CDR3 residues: CASSLKLAGAGELFF. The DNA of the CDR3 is TGTGCCAGCAGCTTAAAACTAGCGGGAGCCGGGGAGCTGTTTTTT.

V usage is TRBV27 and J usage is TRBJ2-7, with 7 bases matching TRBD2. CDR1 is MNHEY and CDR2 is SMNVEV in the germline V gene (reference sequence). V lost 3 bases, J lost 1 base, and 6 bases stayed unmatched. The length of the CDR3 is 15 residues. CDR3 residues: CASSFWTSVSYEQYF. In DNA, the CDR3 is TGTGCCAGCAGTTTCTGGACTAGTGTATCCTACGAGCAGTACTTC.

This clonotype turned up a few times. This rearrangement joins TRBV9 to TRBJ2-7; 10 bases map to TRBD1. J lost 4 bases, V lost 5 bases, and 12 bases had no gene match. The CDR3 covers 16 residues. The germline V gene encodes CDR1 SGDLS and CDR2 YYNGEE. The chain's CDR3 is CASSPGSGTGDYEQYF. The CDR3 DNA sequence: TGTGCCAGCAGTCCCGGGTCGGGGACAGGGGATTACGAGCAGTACTTC.

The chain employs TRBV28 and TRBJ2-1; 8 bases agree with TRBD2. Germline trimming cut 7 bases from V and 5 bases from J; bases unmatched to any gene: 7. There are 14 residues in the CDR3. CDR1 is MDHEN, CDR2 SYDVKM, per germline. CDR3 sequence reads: CASKRAGGHNEQFF. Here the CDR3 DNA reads TGTGCCAGCAAGCGGGCGGGAGGCCACAATGAGCAGTTCTTC.

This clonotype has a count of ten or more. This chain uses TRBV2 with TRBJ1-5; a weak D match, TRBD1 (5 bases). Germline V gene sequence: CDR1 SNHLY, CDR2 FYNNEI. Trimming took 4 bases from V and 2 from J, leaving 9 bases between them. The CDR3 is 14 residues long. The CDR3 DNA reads TGTGCCAGCAGTGCTACAGGTCGCAATCAGCCCCAGCATTTT. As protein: CASSATGRNQPQHF.

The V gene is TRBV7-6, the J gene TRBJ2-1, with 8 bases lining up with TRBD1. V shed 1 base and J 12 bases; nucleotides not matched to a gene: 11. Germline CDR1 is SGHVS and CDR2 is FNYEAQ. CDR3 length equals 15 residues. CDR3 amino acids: CASSLGVLGQGGQFF. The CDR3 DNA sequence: TGTGCCAGCAGCTTAGGGGTCCTTGGACAGGGTGGGCAGTTCTTC.

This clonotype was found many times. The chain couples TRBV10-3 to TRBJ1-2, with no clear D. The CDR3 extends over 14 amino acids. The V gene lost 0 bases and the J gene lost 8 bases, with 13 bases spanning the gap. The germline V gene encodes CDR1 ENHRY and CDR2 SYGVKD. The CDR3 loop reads CAISESERAIGYTF. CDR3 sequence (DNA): TGTGCCATCAGTGAGTCGGAGAGGGCGATCGGCTACACCTTC.

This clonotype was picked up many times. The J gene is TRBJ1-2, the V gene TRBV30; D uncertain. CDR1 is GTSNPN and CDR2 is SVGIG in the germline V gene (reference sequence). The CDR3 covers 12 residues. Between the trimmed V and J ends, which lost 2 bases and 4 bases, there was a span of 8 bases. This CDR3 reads CAWSFGSYGYTF. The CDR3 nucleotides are TGTGCCTGGAGTTTCGGCTCCTATGGCTACACCTTC.

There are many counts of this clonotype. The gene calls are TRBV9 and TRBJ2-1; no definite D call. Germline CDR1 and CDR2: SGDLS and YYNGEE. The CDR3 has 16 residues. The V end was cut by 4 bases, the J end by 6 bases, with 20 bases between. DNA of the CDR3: TGTGCCAGCAGCTCTGATACGTGGGAACGGAGCAATGAGCAGTTCTTC. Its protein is CASSSDTWERSNEQFF.

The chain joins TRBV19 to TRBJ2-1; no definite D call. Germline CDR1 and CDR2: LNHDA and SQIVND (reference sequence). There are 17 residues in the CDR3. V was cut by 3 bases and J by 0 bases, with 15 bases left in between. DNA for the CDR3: TGTGCCAGTAGTATGATCGCGGAAGTCAGCTCCTACAATGAGCAGTTCTTC. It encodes CASSMIAEVSSYNEQFF.

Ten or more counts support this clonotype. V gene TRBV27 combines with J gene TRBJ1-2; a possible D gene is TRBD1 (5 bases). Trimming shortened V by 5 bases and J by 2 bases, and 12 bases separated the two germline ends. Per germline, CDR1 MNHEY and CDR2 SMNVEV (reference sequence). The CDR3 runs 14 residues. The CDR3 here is CASSQWDGNYGYTF. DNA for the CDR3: TGTGCCAGCAGTCAATGGGACGGGAACTATGGCTACACCTTC.

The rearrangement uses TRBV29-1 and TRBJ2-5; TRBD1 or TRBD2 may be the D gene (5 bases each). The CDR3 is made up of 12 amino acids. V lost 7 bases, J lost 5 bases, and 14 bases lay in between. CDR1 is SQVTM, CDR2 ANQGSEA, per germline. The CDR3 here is CSGGIGYETQYF. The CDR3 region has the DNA TGCAGCGGGGGGATCGGGTATGAGACCCAGTACTTC.